This T cell receptor beta chain was retrieved from a study of blood T cell repertoires in COVID-19. Study-level background: Material from acute and convalescent COVID-19 was sourced from the United States, Italy and Spain. The cDNA or gDNA used as material had been derived from T cells, B-cell-depleted T cells, or PBMCs.

This clone showed up just once. CDR3 size: 15 residues. With V trimmed by 4 bases and J by 4 bases, 7 bases remained unmatched. The V gene's germline CDR1 is KGHDR and CDR2 SFDVKD. Per the original methods: Amplifying reference gene primers gave estimates of nucleated cell counts. Generated by immunoSEQ multiplex PCR, the TCRdb table keeps only in-frame clones and is missing some. D and trimming were read from the DNA, whereas the V and J calls and clone size are those reported in that table. The sample holds around 94,000 clones, around nine tenths seen once. Sequenced sample: peripheral blood. The V and J genes are TRBV24-1 and TRBJ2-7; TRBD1 matches at 9 bases. This clonotype was obtained from a man aged 45-60 years with active COVID-19. The CDR3 protein is CATSDPQGAGYEQYF. CDR3 nucleotide sequence: TGTGCCACCAGTGACCCACAGGGGGCTGGATACGAGCAGTACTTC.